Listed below are T cell receptor beta chains from one sample, sequenced in a study of cytomegalovirus exposure and HLA in healthy donors. Here immunoSEQ multiplex PCR was the method, and the copy in TCRdb shows in-frame clones only, minus some. The table records over 120,000 clones, about four fifths of them present only once. The sample comprised PBMCs. Receptors originate from a man in his forties in good health and CMV-seronegative. Each CDR3 is given with its conserved first and last residue. The order of the fields is V gene, CDR3 protein.

v_gene: TRBV11-3
CDR3aa: CASSFLADQETQYF

v_gene: TRBV5-1
CDR3aa: CASRERGPSDTQYF

v_gene: TRBV5-4
CDR3aa: CASSLRGNYGYTF

v_gene: TRBV23-1
CDR3aa: CASSQSPPAQGYVVHNEQFF

v_gene: TRBV28
CDR3aa: CASSLRGLAGAPQYF

v_gene: TRBV5-8
CDR3aa: CASSPWTGSDEPQHF

v_gene: TRBV9
CDR3aa: CASSVASQGINEQFF

v_gene: TRBV5-6
CDR3aa: CASSAGTAREQYF

v_gene: TRBV29-1
CDR3aa: CSAPWAGGRETQYF

v_gene: TRBV4-3
CDR3aa: CASSQDKTGADTQYF

v_gene: TRBV5-1
CDR3aa: CASSFRLAGGEEQYF

v_gene: TRBV13
CDR3aa: CASSLGLNTIYF

v_gene: TRBV14
CDR3aa: CASSQVYRAPYQETQYF

v_gene: TRBV7-6
CDR3aa: CASGPPGGNEQYF

v_gene: TRBV6-1
CDR3aa: CASSAASGGIGDTQYF

v_gene: TRBV7-2
CDR3aa: CASSKGAGNTEAFF

v_gene: TRBV9
CDR3aa: CASSPREHNSGNTIYF

v_gene: TRBV5-4
CDR3aa: CASSLDRLNTEAFF

v_gene: TRBV7-9
CDR3aa: CASSHRGGAEETQYF

v_gene: TRBV7-9
CDR3aa: CASSLDRASGNTIYF

v_gene: TRBV29-1
CDR3aa: CSVEKEEGNIQYF

v_gene: TRBV12-5
CDR3aa: CASGFSRGYGYTF

v_gene: TRBV4-1
CDR3aa: CASSQELAGVAQYF

v_gene: TRBV9
CDR3aa: CASSVALSSGKQETQYF

v_gene: TRBV29-1
CDR3aa: CSGHTSGGTEAFF

v_gene: TRBV11-2
CDR3aa: CASSAKQGGNYGYTF

v_gene: TRBV4-1
CDR3aa: CASSQRGQNQNYNSPLHF

v_gene: TRBV6-5
CDR3aa: CASRPGQDRLEAFF

v_gene: TRBV7-7
CDR3aa: CASSLAGGGETQYF